This paragraph covers one TCR beta chain sequence. This receptor's antigen is unknown. No much larger clonotype is one base removed from it; base qualities were not supplied. The cohort comprised around 700 healthy bone marrow donors. At the time of sampling, all cohort members were nominally healthy, though unrecorded immune exposures were likely present. The donor was CMV seropositive and was included in the group of 289 seropositive cohort members. A peripheral blood sample was collected from each donor, and TCR beta sequencing was performed on peripheral blood mononuclear cells. Genomic DNA extraction from the blood cell samples was performed with the Qiagen DNeasy Blood Extraction Kit. For this chain, trimming is 5 bases at the V end and 4 bases at the J end, and the number of junction bases without a gene match is 13. According to the germline V gene, CDR1 reads SGHTA and CDR2 reads FQGNSA. The CDR3 holds 16 amino acids from the cysteine to the phenylalanine. The retained sequence is limited to the CDR3, 48 bases, with the frame set at the first base.

Library generation was performed with the immunoSEQ multiplex PCR assay. A mixture of 60 forward primers for TCR Vbeta segments and 13 reverse primers for TCR Jbeta segments was used in the multiplex PCR. A multiplex PCR assay on genomic DNA amplified the CDR3 region of rearranged TCR beta genes. On the Illumina HiSeq System, the amplified TCR beta libraries were sequenced as 87-base-pair reads. The authors' pipeline ran thus. Across the 600 to 700 repertoires, a later analysis counted 60 million to 90 million unique TCR beta chains, around 11 million of which were shared by at least two donors. To remove PCR and sequencing errors, raw reads were error-corrected and collapsed into unique sequences using a nearest-neighbor algorithm that merged closely related sequences. To assign V, D and J gene segments, CDR3 sequences were aligned to IMGT reference sequences. For a sequence to be retained, at least a six-nucleotide match to both a V gene segment and a J gene segment was required. Rearrangements were classified as productive when the CDR3 lacked stop codons and remained in frame with V and J, and all other rearrangements were classified as non-productive. Following IMGT convention, CDR3 was defined as the stretch from the second conserved V-encoded cysteine up to the conserved J-encoded phenylalanine. The earlier analysis of about 530 of the donors excluded any sequence lacking an unambiguous match to a single V gene segment. In an earlier analysis of some 590 of the donors, V segments were called functional above 56.7% productive rearrangements and were called segregating when the between-donor standard deviation exceeded 5%. A statistical classification framework was built for diagnosing cytomegalovirus status from the catalog of TCR beta chain sequences. In a later analysis, TCR nucleotide sequences were compared against IMGT/GENE-DB human TR gene sequences so that V and J genes could be assigned. In a later analysis, CDR3 sequences and most-parsimonious VDJ recombination scenarios were assigned using the TCRdist pipeline. In a later analysis, each TCR beta chain was defined by its CDR3 amino acid sequence together with its V-gene family, and reads lacking a unique V-gene family were excluded. In a later analysis, 500 to 650 highly shared, low-generation-probability nucleotide sequences were removed to address suspected cross-contamination and a sequencing artifact. A later analysis calculated a clonal expansion index for each public chain from normalized within-repertoire ranks of inferred template counts. In a later analysis, generation probabilities were computed with a VDJ recombination model fitted to out-of-frame rearrangements, and the resulting probabilities were checked against IGoR. Hypergeometric tests were used in a later analysis to score TCR-TCR, TCR-HLA and TCR-CMV co-occurrence, with a repertoire-size bias correction applied to the TCR pairs. In a later analysis, false discovery rates were estimated by permuting HLA or CMV assignments 20 times. A later analysis grouped co-occurring TCRs with DBSCAN, adding TCRdist sequence similarity when clustering within HLA-allele-positive subsets. For co-occurrence clustering, repertoires with fewer than 30,000 or more than 120,000 public chains were excluded, along with several repertoires with anomalous nucleotide sharing. TCRdb mirrors the immuneACCESS table, restricted to in-frame sequences. Some clones are absent from its copies; in checked studies, under half trace to an unresolved V gene, and the reason for the others is unknown. Clone size and the V and J calls come from that table; the DNA yielded D and trimming. Recorded for this sample are about 100,000 clones; around 74% of them occurred a single time. Around 14% of the sample rests with the top ten.

These data belong to a study of cytomegalovirus exposure and HLA in healthy donors (dated by TCRdb to about 2017). Concerning the study at large: An earlier analysis of about 530 of the donors reported over 250 Gb of sequence data and approximately 120 million unique TCR beta sequences obtained from 180 million or so T cells. Among the roughly 410 genotyped donors, roughly 80% belonged to the genetic ancestry cluster associated with self-reported Caucasian donors. Every discovery cohort repertoire had been produced on one sequencing platform. Alongside the repertoire data, information on donor age, sex, ethnicity and CMV serostatus was compiled. An early release that covered fewer than 750 HLA-typed donors contained around 330 gigabases of sequencing data and 70 million to 100 million unique TCR sequences. In the later analysis, no new phenotypic data were used to find candidate immune exposures; instead, reliance was placed on TCR beta sequences and their occurrence across donors. The study was designed to test whether signatures of past pathogen exposure could be identified by cataloging public T cell receptors. High-throughput TCR immunosequencing, statistical association of individual TCRs with disease status, and machine learning were combined to predict cytomegalovirus infection status. The study profiled the T cell repertoires of 500 to 800 subjects by immunosequencing and related them to cytomegalovirus serostatus. The number of typed donors differed by locus: roughly 620-630 for A, B, C, DRB1 and DQB1; 522 for DQA1; around 610 for DPA1; and about 470 for DPB1. Class I and class II HLA loci were covered by the typing at four-digit resolution. In a later genetic analysis, genome-wide SNP genotypes for 398 of the 666 donors were used, and that subset was treated as a discovery cohort. Because of strong linkage in the cohort, 4 to 6 DR-DQ haplotypes were treated as single units for association and clustering. In addition to the first cohort of 500 to 850 subjects, a separate validation cohort of under 150 different subjects was used. To study patterns of TCR occurrence, a later analysis re-analyzed previously published TCR beta repertoires from 666 donors and added high-resolution HLA genotyping. Among about 410 genotyped donors of the cohort, an average of roughly 230,000 unique TCR beta nucleotide sequences was sequenced per donor, of which about 18% were non-productive. An earlier analysis of about 600 of the donors used high-throughput TCR beta sequencing to judge whether each TCR beta V gene segment behaved as functional or pseudogenic. Overall study outcomes, separate from this receptor: In an earlier analysis of over 550 of the donors, most TCR beta V segments were observed in productive rearrangements about 90% or about 30% of the time, broadly matching IMGT annotations. The study listed approximately 150 TCR beta chains as associated with cytomegalovirus. A later analysis found that HLA-associated TCR beta chains were more clonally expanded and had lower generation probabilities than equally common non-associated chains. Most TCR sequences were seen in very few donors, while some public TCRs were found in many individuals. The presence/absence analyses assumed that sequencing depth was roughly uniform across donors, and that assumption may not be true. The authors suggested that the approach could potentially be generalized to other disease states and immunological phenotypes. The classifier was reported to diagnose cytomegalovirus status with high specificity and sensitivity in both the original cohort and the validation cohort. Correlated functional status among segregating V segments might be attributable to linkage disequilibrium, but an unknown experimental factor could not be ruled out. In a later analysis, the rate of TCR association differed among HLA loci, with DRB1 alleles having the most associated TCRs and HLA-C alleles having the fewest. Because HLA typing was missing for some donors at each locus, association tests included only the typed subset. Several of the top co-occurrence clusters appeared to be linked to parvovirus B19, influenza, CMV and Epstein-Barr virus, according to a later analysis. A cluster of highly shared sequence variants was judged likely to represent a technical artifact of the sequencing pipeline. In this cohort, only TCR beta chains were sequenced, and detectable features were limited by the absence of alpha or paired-chain data. Immune exposure information for the cohort was limited to CMV serostatus. An association between a missense DCLRE1C variant and V-gene and J-gene trimming of TCR beta chains was found in a later genetic analysis and replicated in an independent cohort. A later analysis found that most CMV-associated TCR beta chains appeared HLA-restricted, with HLA associations seemingly driven largely by CMV exposure. A further reported finding was that TCR beta sequences accurately predicted the HLA-A and HLA-B alleles for most subjects in the first cohort. Compared with the 666-donor mean, donors in an Asian-associated ancestry cluster had fewer N-insertions in productive TCRs, according to a later genetic analysis. In vitro tests confirmed that three of the cytomegalovirus-associated TCR beta chains recognize cytomegalovirus antigens. Assigning TCR associations to individual alleles was difficult when HLA alleles, especially DR and DQ, strongly co-occurred. Some IMGT-functional V segments, including TRBV6-2 and TRBV6-3, could not be distinguished by the 87-base-pair reads and were therefore excluded. At a false discovery rate of 0.05, a later analysis linked 16,951 TCR beta sequences to specific HLA alleles. Because counts were too low, some 17 rarely observed V segments, including chromosome 9 orphons, were excluded from the earlier analysis of 587 of the donors.

Sample: PBMCs. The clonotype originates from a male donor in good health and CMV-seropositive. The V and J genes are TRBV7-2 and TRBJ2-5, with 7 central nucleotides matching TRBD2. The DNA is TGTGCCAGCAGCGGGAACCCGGGACTACCCAGAGAGACCCAGTACTTC. It is translated as CASSGNPGLPRETQYF.